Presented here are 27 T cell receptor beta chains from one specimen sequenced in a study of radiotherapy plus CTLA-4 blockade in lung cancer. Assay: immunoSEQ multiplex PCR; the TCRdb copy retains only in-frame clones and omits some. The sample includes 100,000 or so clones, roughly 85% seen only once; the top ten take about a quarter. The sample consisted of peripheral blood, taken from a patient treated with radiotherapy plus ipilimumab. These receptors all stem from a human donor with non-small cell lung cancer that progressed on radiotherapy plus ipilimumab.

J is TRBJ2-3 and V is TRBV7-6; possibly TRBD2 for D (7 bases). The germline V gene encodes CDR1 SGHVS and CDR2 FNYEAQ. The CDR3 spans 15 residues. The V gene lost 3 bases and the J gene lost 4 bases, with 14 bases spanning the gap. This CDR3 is CASSFGGGGADTQYF. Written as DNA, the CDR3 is TGTGCCAGCAGCTTTGGCGGAGGGGGGGCAGATACGCAGTATTTT.

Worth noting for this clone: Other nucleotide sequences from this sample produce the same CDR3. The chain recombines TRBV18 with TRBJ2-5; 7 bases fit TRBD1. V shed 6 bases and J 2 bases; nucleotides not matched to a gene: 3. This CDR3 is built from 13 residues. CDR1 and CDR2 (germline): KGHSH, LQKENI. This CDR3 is CASSRGQQETQYF. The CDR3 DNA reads TGTGCCAGCTCCCGGGGACAGCAAGAGACCCAGTACTTC.

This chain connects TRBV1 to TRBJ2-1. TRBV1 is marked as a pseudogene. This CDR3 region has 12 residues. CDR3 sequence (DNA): TGCACCAGCAGTCGATGCCCCGTGGAGCAGTTCTTC. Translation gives CTSSRCPVEQFF.

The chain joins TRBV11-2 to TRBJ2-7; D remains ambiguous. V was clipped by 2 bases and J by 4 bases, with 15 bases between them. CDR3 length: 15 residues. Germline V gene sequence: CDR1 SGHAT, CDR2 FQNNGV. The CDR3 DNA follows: TGTGCCAGCAGCTTACCATACGGCCTCGGGTACGAGCAGTACTTC. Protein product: CASSLPYGLGYEQYF. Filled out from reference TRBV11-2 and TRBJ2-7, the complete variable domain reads EAGVAQSPRYKIIEKRQSVAFWCNPISGHATLYWYQQILGQGPKLLIQFQNNGVVDDSQLPKDRFSAERLKGVDSTLKIQPAKLEDSAVYLCASSLPYGLGYEQYFGPGTRLTVT.

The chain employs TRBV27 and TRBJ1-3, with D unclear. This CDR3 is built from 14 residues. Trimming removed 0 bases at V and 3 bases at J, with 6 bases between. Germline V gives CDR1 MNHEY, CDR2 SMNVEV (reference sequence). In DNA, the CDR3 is TGTGCCAGCAGTTTATCTGGGAATGGAAACACCATATATTTT. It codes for CASSLSGNGNTIYF.

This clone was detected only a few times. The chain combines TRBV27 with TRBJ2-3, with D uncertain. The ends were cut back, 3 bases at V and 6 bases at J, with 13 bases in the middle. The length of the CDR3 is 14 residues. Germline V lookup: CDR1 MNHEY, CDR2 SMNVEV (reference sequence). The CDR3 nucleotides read TGTGCCAGCAGTTTTTATTACGCTGGGGATACGCAGTATTTT. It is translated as CASSFYYAGDTQYF.

The CDR3 coding sequence is TGTGCCTGGAGTGTATTGGGGGCGAATGAGCAGTTCTTC. As protein: CAWSVLGANEQFF. V is TRBV30 and J is TRBJ2-1; maybe TRBD1 (6 bases). V was shortened by 0 bases and J by 7 bases, with 10 bases between the two germline ends. The germline CDR1 and CDR2 sequences are GTSNPN and SVGIG (reference sequence). This CDR3 has 13 residues.

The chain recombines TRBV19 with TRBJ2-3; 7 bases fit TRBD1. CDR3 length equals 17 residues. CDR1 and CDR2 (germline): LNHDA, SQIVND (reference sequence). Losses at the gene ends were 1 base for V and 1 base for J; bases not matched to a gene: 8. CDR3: CASSIGVRQGRTDTQYF. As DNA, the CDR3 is TGTGCCAGTAGTATAGGGGTGCGACAGGGTCGCACAGATACGCAGTATTTT.

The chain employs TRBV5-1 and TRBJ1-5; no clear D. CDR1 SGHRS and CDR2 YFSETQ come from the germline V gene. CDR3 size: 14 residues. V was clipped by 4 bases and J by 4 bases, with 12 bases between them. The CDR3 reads CASSEGTANQPQHF. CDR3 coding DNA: TGCGCCAGCAGCGAGGGTACGGCAAATCAGCCCCAGCATTTT. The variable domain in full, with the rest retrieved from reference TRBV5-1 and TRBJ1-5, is KAGVTQTPRYLIKTRGQQVTLSCSPISGHRSVSWYQQTPGQGLQFLFEYFSETQRNKGNFPGRFSGRQFSNSRSEMNVSTLELGDSALYLCASSEGTANQPQHFGDGTRLSIL.

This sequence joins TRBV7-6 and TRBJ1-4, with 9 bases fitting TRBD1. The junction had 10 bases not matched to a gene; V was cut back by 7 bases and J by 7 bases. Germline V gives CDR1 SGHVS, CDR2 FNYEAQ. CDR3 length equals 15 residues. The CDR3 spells CASTSRTGAGEKLFF. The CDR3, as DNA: TGTGCCAGCACCTCACGGACAGGGGCAGGTGAAAAACTGTTTTTT.

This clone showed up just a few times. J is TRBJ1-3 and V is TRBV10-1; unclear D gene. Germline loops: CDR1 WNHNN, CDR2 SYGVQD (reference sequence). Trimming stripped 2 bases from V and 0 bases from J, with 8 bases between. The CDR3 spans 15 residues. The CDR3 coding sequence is TGCGCCAGCAGTGAGGACGGCAACTCTGGAAACACCATATATTTT. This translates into CASSEDGNSGNTIYF.

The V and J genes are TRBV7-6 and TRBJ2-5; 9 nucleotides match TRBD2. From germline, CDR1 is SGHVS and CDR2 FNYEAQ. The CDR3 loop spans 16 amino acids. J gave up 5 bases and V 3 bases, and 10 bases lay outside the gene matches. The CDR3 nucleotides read TGTGCCAGCAGCTTGGCAAGCGGGAGGAGGGGGGAGACCCAGTACTTC. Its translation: CASSLASGRRGETQYF. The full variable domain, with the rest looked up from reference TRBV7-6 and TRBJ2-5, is GAGVSQSPRYKVTKRGQDVALRCDPISGHVSLYWYRQALGQGPEFLTYFNYEAQQDKSGLPNDRFSAERPEGSISTLTIQRTEQRDSAMYRCASSLASGRRGETQYFGPGTRLLVL.

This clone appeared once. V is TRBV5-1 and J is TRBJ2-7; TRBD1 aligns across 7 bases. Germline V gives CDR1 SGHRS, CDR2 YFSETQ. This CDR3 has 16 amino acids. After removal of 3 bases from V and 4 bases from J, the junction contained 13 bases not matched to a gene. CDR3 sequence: CASSSFKQGQLYEQYV. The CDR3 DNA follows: TGCGCCAGCAGCTCTTTTAAACAGGGACAGTTATACGAGCAGTACGTC.

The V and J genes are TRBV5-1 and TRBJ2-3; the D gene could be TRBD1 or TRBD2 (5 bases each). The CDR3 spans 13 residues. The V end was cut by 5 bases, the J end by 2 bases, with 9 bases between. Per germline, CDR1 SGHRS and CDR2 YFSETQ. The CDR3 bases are TGCGCCAGCAGACGGGACCCCACAGATACGCAGTATTTT. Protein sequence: CASRRDPTDTQYF.

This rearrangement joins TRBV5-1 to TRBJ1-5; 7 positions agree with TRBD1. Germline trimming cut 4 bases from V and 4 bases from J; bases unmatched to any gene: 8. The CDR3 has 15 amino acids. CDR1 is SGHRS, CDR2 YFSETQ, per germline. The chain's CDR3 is CASSEGTEGNQPQHF. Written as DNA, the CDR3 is TGCGCCAGCAGCGAAGGGACAGAGGGAAATCAGCCCCAGCATTTT.

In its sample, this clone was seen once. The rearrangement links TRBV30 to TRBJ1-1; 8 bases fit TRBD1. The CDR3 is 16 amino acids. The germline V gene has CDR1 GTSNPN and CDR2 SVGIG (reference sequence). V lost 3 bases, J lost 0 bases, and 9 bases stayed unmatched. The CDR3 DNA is TGTGCCTGGAGGAAACAGGGGGGAGTACTGAACACTGAAGCTTTCTTT. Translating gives CAWRKQGGVLNTEAFF.

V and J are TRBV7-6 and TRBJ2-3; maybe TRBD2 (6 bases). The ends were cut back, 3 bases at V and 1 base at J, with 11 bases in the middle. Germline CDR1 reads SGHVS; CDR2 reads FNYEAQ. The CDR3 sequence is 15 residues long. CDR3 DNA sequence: TGTGCCAGCAGCTTGGTAGGCGGGGGCACAGATACGCAGTATTTT. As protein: CASSLVGGGTDTQYF.

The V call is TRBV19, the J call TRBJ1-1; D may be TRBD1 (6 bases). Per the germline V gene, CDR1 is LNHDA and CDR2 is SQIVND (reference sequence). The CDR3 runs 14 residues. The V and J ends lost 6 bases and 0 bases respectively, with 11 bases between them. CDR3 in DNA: TGTGCCAGTAGGGGGACAAACATGAACACTGAAGCTTTCTTT. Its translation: CASRGTNMNTEAFF.

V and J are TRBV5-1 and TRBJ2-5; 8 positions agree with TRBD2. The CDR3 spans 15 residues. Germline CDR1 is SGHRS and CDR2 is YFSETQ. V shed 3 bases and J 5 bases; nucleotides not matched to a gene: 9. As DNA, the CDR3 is TGCGCCAGCAGCTCCATTAGCGGGAAGACGGAGACCCAGTACTTC. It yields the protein CASSSISGKTETQYF.

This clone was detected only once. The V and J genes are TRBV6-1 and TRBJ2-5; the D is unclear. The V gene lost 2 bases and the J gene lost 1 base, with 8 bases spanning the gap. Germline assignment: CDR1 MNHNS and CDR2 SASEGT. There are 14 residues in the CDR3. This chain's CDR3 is CASSEWTTQETQYF. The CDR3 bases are TGTGCCAGCAGTGAATGGACGACCCAAGAGACCCAGTACTTC.

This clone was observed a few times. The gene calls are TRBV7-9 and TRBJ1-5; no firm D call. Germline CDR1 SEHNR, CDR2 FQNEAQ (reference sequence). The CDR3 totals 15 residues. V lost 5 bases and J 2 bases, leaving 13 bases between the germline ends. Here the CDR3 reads CASSENREGNQPQHF. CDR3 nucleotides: TGTGCCAGCAGCGAGAACCGGGAGGGCAATCAGCCCCAGCATTTT.

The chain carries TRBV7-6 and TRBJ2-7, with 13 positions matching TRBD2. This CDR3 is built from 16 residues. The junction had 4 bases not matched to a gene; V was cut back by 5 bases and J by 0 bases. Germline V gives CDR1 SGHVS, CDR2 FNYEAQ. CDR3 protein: CASSARTSGSSYEQYF. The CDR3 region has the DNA TGTGCCAGCAGCGCCCGGACTAGCGGGAGCTCCTACGAGCAGTACTTC.

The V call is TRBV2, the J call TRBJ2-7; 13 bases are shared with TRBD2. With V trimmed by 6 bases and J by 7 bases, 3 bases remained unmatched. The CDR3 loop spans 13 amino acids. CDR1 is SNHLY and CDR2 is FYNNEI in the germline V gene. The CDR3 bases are TGTGCCAGCAGAATGGGACTAGCGGGAGAGCAGTACTTC. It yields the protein CASRMGLAGEQYF.

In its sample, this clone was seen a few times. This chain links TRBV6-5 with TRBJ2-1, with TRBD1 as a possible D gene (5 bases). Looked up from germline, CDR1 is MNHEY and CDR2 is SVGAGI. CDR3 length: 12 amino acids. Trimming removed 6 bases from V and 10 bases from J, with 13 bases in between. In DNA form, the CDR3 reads TGTGCCAGCAGCCATCCAGGGAAAGAGCAGTTCTTC. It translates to CASSHPGKEQFF.

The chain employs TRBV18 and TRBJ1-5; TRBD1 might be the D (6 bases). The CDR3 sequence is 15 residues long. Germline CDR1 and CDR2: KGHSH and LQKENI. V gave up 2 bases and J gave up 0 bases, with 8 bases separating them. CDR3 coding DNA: TGTGCCAGCTCACCAAAGGGGGTTAGCAATCAGCCCCAGCATTTT. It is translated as CASSPKGVSNQPQHF.

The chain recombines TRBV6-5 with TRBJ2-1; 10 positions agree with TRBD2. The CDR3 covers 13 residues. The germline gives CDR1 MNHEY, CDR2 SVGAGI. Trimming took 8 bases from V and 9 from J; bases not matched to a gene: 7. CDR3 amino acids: CASRAGGPGEQFF. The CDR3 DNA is TGTGCCAGCCGAGCGGGAGGGCCCGGTGAGCAGTTCTTC.

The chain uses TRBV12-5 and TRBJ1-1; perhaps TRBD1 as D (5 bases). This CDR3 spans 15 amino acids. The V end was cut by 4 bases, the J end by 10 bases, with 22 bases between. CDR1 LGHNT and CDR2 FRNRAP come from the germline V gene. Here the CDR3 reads CASGSRVKGKGGAFF. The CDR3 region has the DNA TGTGCTAGTGGTTCGAGGGTAAAGGGGAAAGGAGGAGCTTTCTTT.